This TCR beta chain was obtained from a study of blood T cell repertoires in COVID-19 (dated by TCRdb to 2018 to 2021). With regard to the full study: Samples covering the acute and convalescent phases of COVID-19 were provided by collaborators in the United States, Italy and Spain. The repertoires were released in a freely available public database meant as a resource for research on the immune response to SARS-CoV-2. Where available, HLA class I and class II types were taken from metadata supplied by the sample provider and were not determined by assay-based typing. The dataset comprised deeply sampled blood TCRbeta repertoires from subjects exposed to, actively infected with, or recovered from COVID-19. The material from the prospective study consisted of cDNA or gDNA derived from T cells, B-cell-depleted T cells, or PBMCs. Nearly every sample came with metadata listing a de-identified subject ID, COVID-19 status, age in years and sex. The samples were drawn from the first 160 participants of the ongoing ImmuneRACE study and from more than 1,000 subjects provided by 6 global collaborators. Broad study findings and their caveats: How much clinical and demographic metadata was included differed by source and by participant, and the metadata was provided uncurated.

Comment on this clone: Its antigen target is currently unknown. No much larger clone is present one base from it, and per-base qualities are unavailable.

TCRbeta CDR3 regions were amplified from genomic DNA using the immunoSEQ Assay, a bias-controlled multiplex PCR. The published analysis was carried out like this. Nucleated cell counts per sample were estimated from amplification of reference gene primers within the assay. Sequence reads were collapsed and filtered to measure the absolute abundance of every unique TCRbeta CDR3 rearrangement. For each sample, productive Simpson clonality was calculated by taking the square root of Simpson's diversity index across productive rearrangements. TCRdb stores this immuneACCESS table with in-frame sequences only. Part of the clones is absent; in the studies checked, under half of the shortfall reflects unresolved V genes, and no reason is known for the rest. V and J calls and clone size are copied from that table; D and trimming were computed from the DNA. Across this sample there are roughly 250,000 clones, with roughly 88% seen only once. The ten biggest clones cover 2% to 2.5% of the sample.

V is reduced by 5 bases and J by 5 bases, leaving a spacing of 15 bases between them. Reading the germline V gene gives CDR1 MDHEN and CDR2 SYDVKM. Reading from cysteine to phenylalanine, the CDR3 counts 14 amino acids. Solely the CDR3 DNA is kept, with 42 bases framed from the first base. Participants in the prospective study were enrolled through a virtual design, were aged roughly 18 to 100 years, and lived in approximately 25 United States geographic areas. In the prospective study, cohorts were assigned on the basis of participant-reported clinical history obtained from a screening survey and a study questionnaire. Recovered participants in ImmuneRACE Cohort 3 were defined by two consecutive negative NP/OP PCR tests, clearance by a healthcare professional, or resolution of symptoms. In the prospective study, mobile phlebotomists collected whole blood, serum and a nasopharyngeal or oropharyngeal swab from each participant. Additional blood draws and questionnaires over a 2-month period could optionally be provided by prospective study participants. Before DNA extraction, prospective study blood samples were shipped either frozen or at room temperature.

The source of this sequence is a woman aged 50 to 65 who had recovered from COVID-19. Sequencing was performed on PBMCs or T cells enriched from blood (not recorded which). The V and J segments used are TRBV28 and TRBJ1-2, and perhaps TRBD1 as D gene, on 6 matching bases. At the DNA level, the sequence is TGTGCCAGCAGTCTGGGGGCCAGGAGGTATGGCTACACCTTC. It is translated as CASSLGARRYGYTF.